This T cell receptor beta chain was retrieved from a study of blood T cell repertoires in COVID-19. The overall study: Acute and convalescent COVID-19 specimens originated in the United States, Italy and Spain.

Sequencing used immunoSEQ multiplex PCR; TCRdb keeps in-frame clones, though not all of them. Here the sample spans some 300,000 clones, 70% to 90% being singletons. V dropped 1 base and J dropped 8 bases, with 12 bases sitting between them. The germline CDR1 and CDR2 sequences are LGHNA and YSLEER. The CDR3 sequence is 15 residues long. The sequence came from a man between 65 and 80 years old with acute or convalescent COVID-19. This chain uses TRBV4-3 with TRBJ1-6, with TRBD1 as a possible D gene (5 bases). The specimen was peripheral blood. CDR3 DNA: TGCGCCAGCAGCCAAGTGAAGGGAGGGGATTCACCCCTCCACTTT. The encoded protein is CASSQVKGGDSPLHF.